This T cell receptor beta chain came from a study of technical replicates of blood from several donors. Trimming removed 5 bases from V and 1 base from J, with 8 bases in between. The V gene's germline CDR1 is KGHSH and CDR2 LQKENI. The CDR3 covers 14 residues. Using immunoSEQ multiplex PCR, the repertoire was profiled, and TCRdb retains in-frame clones only, with some absent. Among some 68,000 clones, over 85% were seen once, and the ten largest hold roughly 0.33%. The sequence derives from a human donor in good health. This chain links TRBV18 with TRBJ2-2; the D gene is possibly TRBD1 (5 bases). Sequenced input: T cells isolated from PBMCs. For the CDR3, the DNA is TGTGCCAGCTCATCGCAGGGGAACACCGGGGAGCTGTTTTTT. Translation gives CASSSQGNTGELFF.